This T cell receptor (beta chain) was sequenced for a study of metastatic and nonmetastatic thyroid tumors. Each patient went into thyroid surgery without having received any treatment. Through MiXCR, TCRdb re-clonotyped the PCR reads. The sample has approximately 28,000 clones, roughly 15% seen once. Trimming shortened V by 0 bases and J by 8 bases, and 17 bases separated the two germline ends. The CDR3 length is 15 residues. Germline V lookup: CDR1 SGHRS, CDR2 YFSETQ. This rearrangement joins TRBV5-1 to TRBJ2-5; TRBD1 might be the D (6 bases). The source of this sequence is a male donor with papillary thyroid cancer or a benign thyroid nodule (not recorded which). Some clones in this sample may be carry-over from other donors' samples. Sequencing was carried out using blood. DNA for the CDR3: TGCGCCAGCAGCTTGGGGGACACCGTTGTGGATACCCAGTACTTC. This gives the protein CASSLGDTVVDTQYF.